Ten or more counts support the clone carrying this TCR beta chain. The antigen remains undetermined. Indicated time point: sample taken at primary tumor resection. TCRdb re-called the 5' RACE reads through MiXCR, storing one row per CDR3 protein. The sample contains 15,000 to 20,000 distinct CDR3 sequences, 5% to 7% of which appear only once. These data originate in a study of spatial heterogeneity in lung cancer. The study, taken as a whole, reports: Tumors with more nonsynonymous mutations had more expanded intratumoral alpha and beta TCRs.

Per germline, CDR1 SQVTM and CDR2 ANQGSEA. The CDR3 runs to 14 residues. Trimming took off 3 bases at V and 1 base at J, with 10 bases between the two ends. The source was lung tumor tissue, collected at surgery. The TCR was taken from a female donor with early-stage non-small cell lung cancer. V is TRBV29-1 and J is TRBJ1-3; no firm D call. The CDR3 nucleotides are TGCAGCGTTGACCAGGACGCTTCTGGAAACACCATATATTTT. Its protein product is CSVDQDASGNTIYF. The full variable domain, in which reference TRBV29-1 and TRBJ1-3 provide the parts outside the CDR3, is SAVISQKPSRDICQRGTSLTIQCQVDSQVTMMFWYRQQPGQSLTLIATANQGSEATYESGFVIDKFPISRPNLTFSTLTVSNMSPEDSSIYLCSVDQDASGNTIYFGEGSWLTVV.